What follows are 14 T cell receptor beta chains derived from one specimen sequenced in a study of T-cell memory formation after mild COVID-19. MiXCR, run by TCRdb on the 5' RACE reads, gives a single entry per CDR3 protein. The data show 350,000 to 400,000 distinct CDR3 sequences, with 20% to 25% seen just once and under 15% held by the top ten. Sequencing input: PBMCs or a T cell subset sorted from them (not recorded which). The receptor source for this set is an adult woman who had mild COVID-19 (a few samples of this study predate the infection). Cell type and time point are not known.

This clonotype was seen a few times. The chain has TRBV12-3 or TRBV12-4 and TRBJ1-1; D might be TRBD1 (6 bases). V lost 6 bases and J lost 0, with 14 bases in between. There are 15 residues in the CDR3. The DNA for the CDR3 is TGTGCCAGCAGATCAAGGACAGCCATGAACACTGAAGCTTTCTTT. It yields the protein CASRSRTAMNTEAFF.

This clonotype was observed a handful of times. The chain combines TRBV12-3 or TRBV12-4 with TRBJ2-2; a weak D match, TRBD2 (6 bases). Trimming removed 7 bases at V and 3 bases at J, with 12 bases between. This CDR3 contains 14 residues. The CDR3 DNA follows: TGTGCCAGCACGAGCGGGTCAGACACCGGGGAGCTGTTTTTT. This encodes CASTSGSDTGELFF.

The chain is built from TRBV5-1 and TRBJ2-5, with D perhaps TRBD1 (5 bases). V dropped 5 bases and J dropped 1 base, with 12 bases sitting between them. Germline V gene data show CDR1 as SGHRS and CDR2 as YFSETQ. This CDR3 spans 14 amino acids. CDR3 residues: CASRAIGAQETQYF. In DNA, the CDR3 is TGCGCCAGCAGGGCGATTGGGGCCCAAGAGACCCAGTACTTC.

The chain uses TRBV18 and TRBJ2-3; D is ambiguous. The germline gives CDR1 KGHSH, CDR2 LQKENI. The CDR3 consists of 14 residues. V was cut by 2 bases and J by 1 base, with 7 bases left in between. This CDR3 is CASSPFQGTDTQYF. CDR3 nucleotides: TGTGCCAGCTCACCATTCCAGGGCACAGATACGCAGTATTTT.

This chain links TRBV30 with TRBJ2-7, with D perhaps being TRBD1 or TRBD2 (5 bases each). Germline V lookup: CDR1 GTSNPN, CDR2 SVGIG (reference sequence). Trimming pared 7 bases from V and 4 bases from J, leaving 14 bases between. The CDR3 is 12 amino acids. The CDR3 protein is CASSREIYEQYF. The CDR3 DNA is TGTGCCTCCTCCAGGGAGATTTACGAGCAGTACTTC.

V usage is TRBV13 and J usage is TRBJ2-7, with 9 bases aligning to TRBD1. CDR3 length equals 17 residues. Germline V gives CDR1 PRHDT, CDR2 FYEKMQ (reference sequence). Unmatched junction bases numbered 11, after V lost 2 bases and J lost 3 bases. The CDR3 DNA reads TGTGCCAGCAGCTTATCTCAGGGGACAGGGAGGATCTACGAGCAGTACTTC. Encoded protein: CASSLSQGTGRIYEQYF.

This CDR3 reads CASSFTGGTAYEQYF. The CDR3 nucleotides read TGTGCCAGCAGTTTCACGGGGGGCACGGCCTACGAGCAGTACTTC. J is TRBJ2-7 and V is TRBV12-3 or TRBV12-4; maybe TRBD2 (7 bases). Deletions cut 3 bases from V and 2 bases from J, with 14 bases between. This CDR3 spans 15 amino acids.

This clonotype has just a few counts. The gene calls are TRBV5-1 and TRBJ2-7, with D uncertain. In germline, CDR1 is SGHRS, CDR2 YFSETQ. Trimming took off 1 base at V and 4 bases at J, with 15 bases between the two ends. This CDR3 comprises 15 residues. The chain's CDR3 is CASSLRDSGYYEQYF. In DNA form, the CDR3 reads TGCGCCAGCAGCTTGAGGGATTCCGGCTATTACGAGCAGTACTTC.

This clonotype was picked up a small number of times. The chain combines TRBV29-1 with TRBJ2-7; D gene uncertain. The CDR3 extends over 14 amino acids. The ends were cut back, 4 bases at V and 4 bases at J, with 17 bases in the middle. Per germline, CDR1 SQVTM and CDR2 ANQGSEA. Here the CDR3 reads CSVVPGLHSYEQYF. The CDR3 DNA reads as TGCAGCGTTGTGCCGGGCCTCCATTCATACGAGCAGTACTTC.

The V gene is TRBV5-6, the J gene TRBJ1-3; D is unclear. This CDR3 has 17 residues. The V end lost 0 bases, the J end lost 0 bases, and 13 bases lay between the germline ends. The germline gives CDR1 SGHDT, CDR2 YYEEEE. In nucleotides, the CDR3 is TGTGCCAGCAGCTTGGTTCAGACTGCGTTCTCTGGAAACACCATATATTTT. It translates to CASSLVQTAFSGNTIYF.

This clonotype was recorded a few times. The J gene is TRBJ2-3, the V gene TRBV2, with 7 nucleotides matching TRBD2. Per germline, CDR1 SNHLY and CDR2 FYNNEI. The CDR3 extends over 15 amino acids. V gave up 7 bases and J gave up 7 bases; unmatched junction bases: 14. CDR3 protein: CASTPAASGTNTQYF. CDR3 nucleotides: TGTGCCAGCACCCCCGCCGCTAGCGGAACTAATACGCAGTATTTT.

In this sample, this clonotype turned up a few times. V is TRBV4-1 and J is TRBJ1-1, with 10 positions matching TRBD1. Unmatched junction bases numbered 3, after V lost 8 bases and J lost 0 bases. Per the germline V gene, CDR1 is MGHRA and CDR2 is YSYEKL. The CDR3 length is 14 residues. Here the CDR3 DNA reads TGCGCCAGCCGACAGGGGGCCATGAACACTGAAGCTTTCTTT. Translated, it gives CASRQGAMNTEAFF.

The J gene is TRBJ1-1, the V gene TRBV5-5, with unresolved D. CDR3 size: 14 residues. CDR1 and CDR2 from the germline V gene are SGHKS and YYEKEE (reference sequence). V lost 4 bases, J lost 1 base, and 11 bases lay in between. The CDR3 sequence: CASSLPTRNTEAFF. CDR3 DNA: TGTGCCAGCAGCCTTCCGACGAGGAACACTGAAGCTTTCTTT.

The V call is TRBV27, the J call TRBJ2-3; unclear D gene. Trimming removed 3 bases from V and 5 bases from J, with 12 bases in between. CDR3 length: 14 amino acids. The germline CDR1 and CDR2 sequences are MNHEY and SMNVEV (reference sequence). In DNA, the CDR3 is TGTGCCAGCAGTTTGGATCCCTTGGGAGATACGCAGTATTTT. As protein: CASSLDPLGDTQYF.